The text below deals with one TCR beta chain. Assay used: immunoSEQ multiplex PCR; TCRdb lists only in-frame clones, some missing. The sample includes some 49,000 clones, about 94% seen only once; the top ten take about 3.6%. This entry is derived from a study of technical replicates of blood from a few donors. This CDR3 spans 15 amino acids. V was cut by 5 bases and J by 5 bases, with 17 bases left in between. Germline V CDR1 and CDR2: PRHDT, FYEKMQ (reference sequence). The sample was PBMCs. The gene calls are TRBV13 and TRBJ2-3; possibly TRBD2 for D (6 bases). The origin of this receptor is a human donor in good health. Some clones in this sample may be carry-over from other donors' samples. For the CDR3, the DNA is TGTGCCAGCAGCCCCCGACGGACGCGGGGAGATACGCAGTATTTT. This gives the protein CASSPRRTRGDTQYF.